The 15 T cell receptor beta chains below all came from one sample that was sequenced in a study of blood T cell repertoires in COVID-19. Assay used: immunoSEQ multiplex PCR; TCRdb lists only in-frame clones, some missing. The data show approximately 190,000 clones, roughly 82% seen once. The sequenced sample consisted of peripheral blood. The receptor source for this set is an older woman with COVID-19, enrolled during active disease.

V and J are TRBV5-1 and TRBJ1-2, with D perhaps TRBD1 (6 bases). V shed 0 bases and J shed 8 bases, with 11 bases lying between them. Germline CDR1 reads SGHRS; CDR2 reads YFSETQ. The CDR3 has 13 amino acids. The CDR3 sequence: CASSLAQGYGYTF. CDR3 nucleotides: TGCGCCAGCAGCTTGGCACAGGGATACGGCTACACCTTC.

J is TRBJ2-5 and V is TRBV18, with 10 bases identical to TRBD1. V lost 6 bases to trimming and J lost 3 bases; unmatched junction nucleotides: 7. CDR3 size: 15 residues. Germline lookup yields CDR1 KGHSH and CDR2 LQKENI. CDR3 protein: CASSRETGGEETQYF. In DNA form, the CDR3 reads TGTGCCAGCTCTCGCGAGACAGGGGGCGAAGAGACCCAGTACTTC.

This clone was seen a few times. V usage is TRBV28 and J usage is TRBJ1-5; D remains unclear. The CDR3 sequence is 14 residues long. V dropped 3 bases and J dropped 4 bases, with 10 bases sitting between them. Germline values: CDR1 MDHEN, CDR2 SYDVKM. CDR3 sequence (DNA): TGTGCCAGCAGTTTGGGCGGGCCGAATCAGCCCCAGCATTTT. It specifies CASSLGGPNQPQHF.

CDR3 region: CASSPGDRVSETQYF. Here the CDR3 DNA reads TGTGCCAGCAGCCCGGGAGACAGGGTCTCGGAGACCCAGTACTTC. V gene TRBV11-1 combines with J gene TRBJ2-5; D possibly corresponds to TRBD1 (7 bases). With 5 bases removed from V and 5 bases from J, the gap between germline ends came to 18 bases. This CDR3 spans 15 amino acids. Germline V lookup: CDR1 SGHAT, CDR2 FQDESV (reference sequence).

The chain uses TRBV18 and TRBJ2-1, with a weak D call TRBD2 (5 bases). The CDR3 has 12 residues. V was clipped by 2 bases and J by 8 bases, with 7 bases between them. CDR1 is KGHSH, CDR2 LQKENI, per germline. CDR3 residues: CASSPTEDEQFF. In DNA, the CDR3 is TGTGCCAGCTCACCAACGGAGGATGAGCAGTTCTTC.

The genes are TRBV27 and TRBJ1-4, with TRBD1 identical over 9 bases. From germline, CDR1 is MNHEY and CDR2 SMNVEV (reference sequence). The CDR3 is 17 residues long. The V and J ends lost 8 bases and 8 bases, in that order; junction bases with no gene match: 18. The CDR3: CASGNFAGTGMNEKLFF. Written as DNA, the CDR3 is TGTGCCAGCGGGAATTTCGCCGGGACAGGGATGAACGAAAAACTGTTTTTT. The variable domain in full, completed from reference TRBV27 and TRBJ1-4, reads EAQVTQNPRYLITVTGKKLTVTCSQNMNHEYMSWYRQDPGLGLRQIYYSMNVEVTDKGDVPEGYKVSRKEKRNFPLILESPSPNQTSLYFCASGNFAGTGMNEKLFFGSGTQLSVL.

The chain combines TRBV5-1 with TRBJ2-3; TRBD1 matches 8 bases. The germline V gene encodes CDR1 SGHRS and CDR2 YFSETQ. Trimming cost V 0 bases and J 1 base; bases outside gene matches: 4. The CDR3 totals 16 residues. The CDR3 spells CASSLANRGGTDTQYF. CDR3 sequence (DNA): TGCGCCAGCAGCTTGGCCAACAGGGGGGGCACAGATACGCAGTATTTT.

Only one count was recorded for this clone. The chain carries TRBV2 and TRBJ1-5, with D unclear. CDR3 length: 15 residues. V was clipped by 5 bases and J by 2 bases, with 13 bases between them. Germline CDR1 reads SNHLY; CDR2 reads FYNNEI. This chain's CDR3 is CASSRFTSGNQPQHF. CDR3 DNA: TGTGCCAGCAGTCGCTTCACCAGCGGCAATCAGCCCCAGCATTTT.

The chain combines TRBV4-1 with TRBJ2-5, with TRBD1 identical over 7 bases. V lost 3 bases, J lost 4 bases, and 5 bases stayed unmatched. There are 14 residues in the CDR3. The germline gives CDR1 MGHRA, CDR2 YSYEKL. CDR3 loop: CASSHEGGGETQYF. DNA of the CDR3: TGCGCCAGCAGCCATGAAGGGGGCGGAGAGACCCAGTACTTC.

The chain links TRBV18 to TRBJ1-1, with D maybe TRBD1 (5 bases). Germline loops: CDR1 KGHSH, CDR2 LQKENI. The V gene lost 1 base and the J gene lost 5 bases, with 17 bases spanning the gap. The CDR3 consists of 16 residues. CDR3 in DNA: TGTGCCAGCTCACCACAGCCATTTCCCGGGGGGACTGAAGCTTTCTTT. As protein: CASSPQPFPGGTEAFF.

This clone was observed a handful of times. V gene TRBV18 combines with J gene TRBJ1-2; D not certain. CDR3 length: 15 residues. The V gene's germline CDR1 is KGHSH and CDR2 LQKENI. The V end was cut by 3 bases, the J end by 0 bases, with 11 bases between. In nucleotides, the CDR3 is TGTGCCAGCTCACCCGGCCGGGAGACTAACTATGGCTACACCTTC. Translated: CASSPGRETNYGYTF. Full variable domain (outside the CDR3, taken from reference TRBV18 and TRBJ1-2): NAGVMQNPRHLVRRRGQEARLRCSPMKGHSHVYWYRQLPEEGLKFMVYLQKENIIDESGMPKERFSAEFPKEGPSILRIQQVVRGDSAAYFCASSPGRETNYGYTFGSGTRLTVV.

CDR3 DNA: TGTGCCAGCAGCCAAGTCCTTAACACTGAAGCTTTCTTT. Amino acids: CASSQVLNTEAFF. The chain links TRBV14 to TRBJ1-1; D not certain. CDR1 and CDR2 from the germline V gene are SGHDN and FVKESK. Trimming removed 1 base from V and 2 bases from J, with 5 bases in between. This CDR3 has 13 amino acids.

In its sample, this clone was seen once. The chain links TRBV5-6 to TRBJ1-2; D uncertain. CDR3 size: 13 residues. Germline assignment: CDR1 SGHDT and CDR2 YYEEEE. V dropped 0 bases and J dropped 4 bases, with 7 bases sitting between them. The CDR3 reads CASSLDVAYGYTF. The CDR3 DNA follows: TGTGCCAGCAGCTTGGATGTGGCCTATGGCTACACCTTC.

The chain couples TRBV10-1 to TRBJ1-3, with 9 bases that match TRBD1. The germline V gene encodes CDR1 WNHNN and CDR2 SYGVQD (reference sequence). The CDR3 has 16 residues. The ends lost 9 bases at V and 0 bases at J; junction bases unmatched: 9. As DNA, the CDR3 is TGCGCCAGGACAGGGGGGTCCGCCTGCTCTGGAAACACCATATATTTT. This gives the protein CARTGGSACSGNTIYF.

CDR3 residues: CASSRTSGRWDGELFF. DNA of the CDR3: TGTGCCAGCAGCAGGACTAGCGGGAGGTGGGACGGGGAGCTGTTTTTT. The chain carries TRBV9 and TRBJ2-2; TRBD2 agrees at 14 bases. The V gene's germline CDR1 is SGDLS and CDR2 YYNGEE. The CDR3 runs 16 residues. V trimming: 4 bases; J trimming: 7 bases; junction bases outside the gene matches: 6.